Described below is a single T cell receptor beta chain sequence and its context. Its specificity is not known. TCRdb's table, derived via immunoSEQ multiplex PCR, lists solely in-frame clones and lacks some. The sample lists about 4,700 clones, 69% occurring once. CDR1 is MNHEY and CDR2 is SVGAGI in the germline V gene. CDR3 size: 12 residues. The V gene lost 3 bases and the J gene lost 4 bases, with 6 bases spanning the gap. The data were taken from a study of tissue T cells after allogeneic stem cell transplantation. Study-wide context: Patients with graft-versus-host disease had grafts: several unmodified, three CD34-selected and T-cell-depleted.

Findings and caveats of the study: TCR repertoires tracked anatomic similarity, regardless of disease or transplant status.

The material was duodenal tissue, obtained at autopsy. This receptor was identified in a female patient aged 18 to 49 with steroid-refractory graft-versus-host disease after an allogeneic stem cell transplant. Some T cells may be provided by the graft donor. The chain employs TRBV6-5 and TRBJ1-2; D is unclear. DNA for the CDR3: TGTGCCAGCAGTTATAGCGGCTATGGCTACACCTTC. Protein sequence: CASSYSGYGYTF.